The rows below give T cell receptor beta chains drawn from one sample of a study of blood T cell repertoires in COVID-19. Clones were sequenced by immunoSEQ multiplex PCR, and TCRdb holds only the in-frame ones, with some missing. The sample lists under 300,000 clones; 80% to 90% were seen once. Sample: PBMCs or T cells enriched from blood (not recorded which). The receptors shown here come from a man aged 18 to 30 who had recovered from COVID-19. Both conserved end residues are part of each CDR3. The D gene is left open where the match is weak. Rows give clone size only sometimes, using once, few, many, or a class for an expanded clone.

-	TRBV12-3/TRBV12-4	-	TRBJ1-5	CASSFYRQPQHF	TGTGCCAGCAGTTTTTACAGACAGCCCCAGCATTTT
TRBD1	TRBV19	few	TRBJ1-6	CASSIGTGANSPLHF	TGTGCCAGTAGTATAGGGACAGGGGCGAATTCACCCCTCCACTTT
-	TRBV7-2	-	TRBJ1-6	CASSFMQYNSPLHF	TGTGCCAGCAGCTTCATGCAGTATAATTCACCCCTCCACTTT
TRBD2	TRBV19	-	TRBJ2-1	CASTTTSGRGQFF	TGTGCCAGTACCACGACTAGCGGGAGGGGGCAGTTCTTC
-	TRBV7-6	-	TRBJ1-1	CASSLEAENTEAFF	TGTGCCAGCAGCTTAGAGGCGGAGAACACTGAAGCTTTCTTT
-	TRBV18	-	TRBJ2-2	CASSPYGTSTGELFF	TGTGCCAGCTCACCGTATGGGACATCCACCGGGGAGCTGTTTTTT
TRBD2	TRBV5-4	-	TRBJ2-1	CASSTRSGGLSDEQFF	TGTGCCAGCAGCACCAGAAGCGGGGGGCTATCTGATGAGCAGTTCTTC
TRBD1	TRBV18	once	TRBJ1-5	CASSASGQGTGQPQHF	TGTGCCAGCTCCGCCTCGGGACAGGGTACAGGTCAGCCCCAGCATTTT
-	TRBV6-2/TRBV6-3	-	TRBJ1-5	CASSWYRVSNQPQHF	TGTGCCAGCAGTTGGTACAGGGTGAGCAATCAGCCCCAGCATTTT
-	TRBV7-8	few	TRBJ1-5	CASSQDAGNNQPQHF	TGTGCCAGCAGCCAGGATGCAGGTAACAATCAGCCCCAGCATTTT
TRBD1	TRBV4-2	-	TRBJ2-7	CASSQTRGISYEQYF	TGTGCCAGCAGCCAAACCAGGGGGATAAGCTACGAGCAGTACTTC
TRBD1	TRBV7-9	-	TRBJ1-2	CASRTDRGRGYTF	TGTGCCAGCAGAACTGACAGGGGCAGGGGCTACACCTTC
-	TRBV24-1	-	TRBJ2-3	CATRGPSLSTDTQYF	TGTGCCACCAGGGGGCCCTCGCTCAGCACAGATACGCAGTATTTT
-	TRBV6-5	-	TRBJ2-3	CASSYSGGAADTQYF	TGTGCCAGCAGTTACTCGGGGGGGGCCGCAGATACGCAGTATTTT
TRBD1	TRBV7-2	-	TRBJ2-7	CASSLTGQVVREQYF	TGTGCCAGCAGCTTAACGGGACAGGTGGTCCGCGAGCAGTACTTC
-	TRBV5-6	-	TRBJ1-2	CASSWWTPMRGYGYTF	TGTGCCAGCAGCTGGTGGACCCCTATGCGGGGTTATGGCTACACCTTC
-	TRBV19	-	TRBJ2-2	CASSRQVITGELFF	TGTGCCAGTAGTAGACAGGTTATCACCGGGGAGCTGTTTTTT
-	TRBV2	few	TRBJ2-7	CASNYATEQYF	TGTGCCAGCAACTATGCTACCGAGCAGTACTTC
-	TRBV12-3/TRBV12-4	-	TRBJ1-1	CASRPRNTEAFF	TGTGCCAGCAGGCCTAGGAACACTGAAGCTTTCTTT
TRBD1	TRBV19	-	TRBJ2-7	CASSIASQGAGEQYF	TGTGCCAGTAGTATAGCCTCACAGGGGGCCGGCGAGCAGTACTTC
-	TRBV12-3/TRBV12-4	-	TRBJ2-3	CASSLPGADTQYF	TGTGCCAGCAGTTTGCCGGGGGCAGATACGCAGTATTTT
-	TRBV2	-	TRBJ1-1	CASSVNLEAFF	TGTGCCAGCAGTGTCAATCTAGAAGCTTTCTTT
TRBD1	TRBV5-1	-	TRBJ2-2	CASSSRGTGQGNTGELFF	TGCGCCAGCAGCTCTCGGGGGACGGGACAGGGGAACACCGGGGAGCTGTTTTTT
-	TRBV28	-	TRBJ1-2	CASRLQAYGYTF	TGTGCCAGCAGACTACAGGCCTATGGCTACACCTTC
TRBD1	TRBV19	once	TRBJ1-5	CASSIRDRSNQPQHF	TGTGCCAGTAGTATACGGGACAGGAGCAATCAGCCCCAGCATTTT
-	TRBV12-2	-	TRBJ1-1	CASRPQGSANTEAFF	TGTGCAAGTCGACCTCAGGGGTCGGCGAACACTGAAGCTTTCTTT
TRBD2	TRBV4-1	-	TRBJ2-5	CASSQVGLAQETQYF	TGCGCCAGCAGCCAAGTGGGACTAGCGCAAGAGACCCAGTACTTC
TRBD2	TRBV11-3	-	TRBJ2-1	CASSSRSAGVHNEQFF	TGTGCCAGCAGCTCAAGGTCGGCGGGAGTACACAATGAGCAGTTCTTC
-	TRBV4-1	-	TRBJ1-1	CASSQLTMNTEAFF	TGCGCCAGCAGCCAATTGACTATGAACACTGAAGCTTTCTTT
-	TRBV27	-	TRBJ1-2	CASASSVITNYGYTF	TGTGCCAGCGCCTCGTCGGTCATCACTAACTATGGCTACACCTTC
TRBD1	TRBV5-1	-	TRBJ1-2	CATGQGAMDGYTF	TGCGCCACCGGACAGGGAGCTATGGATGGCTACACCTTC
TRBD2	TRBV7-9	once	TRBJ2-1	CASSSGLAGVGFF	TGTGCCAGCAGCTCCGGACTAGCGGGAGTAGGGTTCTTC